The count of the clone carrying this T cell receptor (beta chain) is one. Germline CDR1 SGHRS, CDR2 YFSETQ. The CDR3 length is 15 residues. Trimming removed 9 bases from V and 3 bases from J; junction bases left unmatched: 11. MiXCR, applied by TCRdb to the RT-PCR reads, yields one record per CDR3 protein. Among about 540,000 distinct CDR3 sequences listed, roughly 25% were seen once. The data stem from a study of response to subunit inactivated influenza vaccine. This sample was shared with a second study, whose subject was T cells expressing NK-cell markers. That paper notes: 5'RACE template switching with UMIs generated TCR beta cDNA. Sorted CD3+CD56-NKG2C+, CD3+CD56+NKG2C+ and CD3+CD56+NKG2C- T cells supplied the TCR beta repertoires. In over 5 donors, dominant CD3+CD56+NKG2C+ clonotypes ranked among the top 10 CD8+ clonotypes. A few donors' CD3+CD56-NKG2C+ cells were dominated by the same clonotypes. Evidence did not settle whether expanded NKG2C+ T cell clones targeted HCMV.

The input for sequencing was CD4+ T cells sorted from PBMCs, taken less than 13 days after vaccination. The sequence was obtained from a man aged 50 to 59 who received an inactivated influenza vaccine. The rearrangement links TRBV5-1 to TRBJ1-1, with 10 bases matching TRBD1. The DNA of the CDR3 is TGCGCCACCGGGCGGACAGGGGGATCGGACACTGAAGCTTTCTTT. As protein: CATGRTGGSDTEAFF.